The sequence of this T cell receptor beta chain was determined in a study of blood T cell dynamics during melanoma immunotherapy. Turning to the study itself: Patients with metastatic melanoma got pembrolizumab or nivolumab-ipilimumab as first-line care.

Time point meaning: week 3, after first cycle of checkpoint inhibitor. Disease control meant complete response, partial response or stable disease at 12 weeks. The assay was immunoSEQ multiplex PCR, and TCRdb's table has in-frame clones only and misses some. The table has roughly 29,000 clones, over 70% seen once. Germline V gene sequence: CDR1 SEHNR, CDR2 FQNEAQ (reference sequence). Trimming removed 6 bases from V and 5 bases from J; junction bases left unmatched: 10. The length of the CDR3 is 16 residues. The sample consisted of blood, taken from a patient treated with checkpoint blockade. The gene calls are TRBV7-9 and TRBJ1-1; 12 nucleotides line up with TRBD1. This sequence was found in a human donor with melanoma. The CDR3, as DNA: TGTGCCAGCAGTTTGGGGGACAGGGGGCGCATAACTGAAGCTTTCTTT. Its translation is CASSLGDRGRITEAFF.